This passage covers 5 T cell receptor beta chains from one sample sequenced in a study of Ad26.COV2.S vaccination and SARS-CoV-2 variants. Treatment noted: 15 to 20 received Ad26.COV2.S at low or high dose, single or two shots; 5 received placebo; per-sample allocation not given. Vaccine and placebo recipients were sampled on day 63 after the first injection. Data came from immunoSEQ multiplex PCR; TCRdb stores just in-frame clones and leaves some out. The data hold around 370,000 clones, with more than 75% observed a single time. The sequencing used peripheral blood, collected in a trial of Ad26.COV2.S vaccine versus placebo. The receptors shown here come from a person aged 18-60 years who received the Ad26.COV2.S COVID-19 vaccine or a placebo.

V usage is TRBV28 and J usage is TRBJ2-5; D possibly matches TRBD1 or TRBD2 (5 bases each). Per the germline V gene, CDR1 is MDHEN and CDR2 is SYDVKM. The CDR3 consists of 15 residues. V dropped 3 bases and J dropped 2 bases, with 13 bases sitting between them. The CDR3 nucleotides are TGTGCCAGCAGTTTGGCCGGGGCGAGGCAAGAGACCCAGTACTTC. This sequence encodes CASSLAGARQETQYF.

CDR3 sequence (DNA): TGCAGTGCTAGTGAGGGGACTAGCTCCTACGAGCAGTACTTC. Its protein product is CSASEGTSSYEQYF. The chain joins TRBV20-1 to TRBJ2-7; TRBD2 agrees at 8 bases. CDR1 and CDR2 (germline): DFQATT, SNEGSKA (reference sequence). The V gene end was trimmed by 3 bases and the J gene end by 0 bases; junction bases not matched to a gene: 4. CDR3 length equals 14 residues.

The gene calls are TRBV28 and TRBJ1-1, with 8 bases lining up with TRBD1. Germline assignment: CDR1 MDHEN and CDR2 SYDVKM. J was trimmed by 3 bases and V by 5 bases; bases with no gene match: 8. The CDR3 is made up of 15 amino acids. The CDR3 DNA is TGTGCCAGCAGTACCTCAGGGGGCCTGTACACTGAAGCTTTCTTT. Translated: CASSTSGGLYTEAFF.

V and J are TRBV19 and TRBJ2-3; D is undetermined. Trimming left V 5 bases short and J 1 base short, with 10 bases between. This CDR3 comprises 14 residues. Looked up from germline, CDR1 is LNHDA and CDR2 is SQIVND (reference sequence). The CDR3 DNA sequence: TGTGCCAGTAGTTTAGTGGCAGGCACAGATACGCAGTATTTT. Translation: CASSLVAGTDTQYF.

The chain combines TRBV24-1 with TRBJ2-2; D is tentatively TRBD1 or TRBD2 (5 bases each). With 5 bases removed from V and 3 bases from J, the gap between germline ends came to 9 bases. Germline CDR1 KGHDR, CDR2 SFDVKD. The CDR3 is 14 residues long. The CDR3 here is CATSGDGYTGELFF. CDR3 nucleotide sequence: TGTGCCACCAGTGGGGACGGATACACCGGGGAGCTGTTTTTT.